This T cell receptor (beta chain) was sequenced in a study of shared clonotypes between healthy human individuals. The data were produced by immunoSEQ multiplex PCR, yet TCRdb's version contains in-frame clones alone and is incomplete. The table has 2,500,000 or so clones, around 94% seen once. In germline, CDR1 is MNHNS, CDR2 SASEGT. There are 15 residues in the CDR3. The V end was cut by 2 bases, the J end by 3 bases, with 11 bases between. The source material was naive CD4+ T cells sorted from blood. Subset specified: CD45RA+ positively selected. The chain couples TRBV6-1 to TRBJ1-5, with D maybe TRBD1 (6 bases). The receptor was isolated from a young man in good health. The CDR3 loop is CASSENRDNNQPQHF. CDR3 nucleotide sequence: TGTGCCAGCAGTGAAAATCGGGACAACAATCAGCCCCAGCATTTT.